This T cell receptor beta chain was identified in a study of TIL therapy for anti-PD-1-resistant metastatic lung cancer. Time point meaning: pre-treatment sample, taken before nivolumab and TIL therapy. The tumor samples were excised metastases, mostly pleural nodules or supraclavicular lymph nodes. This clone was seen a handful of times. This was the immunoSEQ v3 assay. Sequenced by immunoSEQ multiplex PCR; TCRdb stores in-frame clones only, minus some. Here the sample spans some 10,000 clones, 55% to 65% being singletons. The CDR3 is 13 residues long. J was trimmed by 7 bases and V by 5 bases; bases with no gene match: 7. Germline V CDR1 and CDR2: MDHEN, SYDVKM.

The source of this sequence is a person between 25 and 80 years old with non-small cell lung cancer. Material: tumor tissue, obtained at baseline. This sequence joins TRBV28 and TRBJ1-2, with 7 bases identical to TRBD1. Here the CDR3 reads CASSGRQGSGYTF. For the CDR3, the DNA is TGTGCCAGCAGTGGGAGACAGGGATCTGGCTACACCTTC.